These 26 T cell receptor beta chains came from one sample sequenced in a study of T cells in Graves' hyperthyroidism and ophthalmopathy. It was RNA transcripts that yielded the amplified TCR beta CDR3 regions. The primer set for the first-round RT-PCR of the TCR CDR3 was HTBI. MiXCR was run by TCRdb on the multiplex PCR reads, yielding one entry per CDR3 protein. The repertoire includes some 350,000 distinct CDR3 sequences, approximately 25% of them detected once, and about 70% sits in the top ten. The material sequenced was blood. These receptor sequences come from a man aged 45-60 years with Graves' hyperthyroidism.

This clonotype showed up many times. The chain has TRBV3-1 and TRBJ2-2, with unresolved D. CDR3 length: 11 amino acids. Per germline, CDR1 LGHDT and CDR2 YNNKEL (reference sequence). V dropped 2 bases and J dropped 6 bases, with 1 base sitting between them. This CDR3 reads CASSQSGELFF. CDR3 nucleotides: TGTGCCAGCAGCCAATCCGGGGAGCTGTTTTTT. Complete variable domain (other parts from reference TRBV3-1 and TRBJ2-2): DTAVSQTPKYLVTQMGNDKSIKCEQNLGHDTMYWYKQDSKKFLKIMFSYNNKELIINETVPNRFSPKSPDKAHLNLHINSLELGDSAVYFCASSQSGELFFGEGSRLTVL.

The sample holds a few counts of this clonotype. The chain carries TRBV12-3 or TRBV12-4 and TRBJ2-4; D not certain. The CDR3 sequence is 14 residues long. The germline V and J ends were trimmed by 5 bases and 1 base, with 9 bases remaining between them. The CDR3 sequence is CASSPISAKNIQYF. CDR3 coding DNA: TGTGCCAGCAGTCCGATAAGCGCCAAAAACATTCAGTACTTC.

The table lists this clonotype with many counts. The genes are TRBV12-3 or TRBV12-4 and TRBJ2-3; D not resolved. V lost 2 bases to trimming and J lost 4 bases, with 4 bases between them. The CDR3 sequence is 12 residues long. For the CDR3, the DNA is TGTGCCAGCAGTTTATTCCCAGATACGCAGTATTTT. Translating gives CASSLFPDTQYF.

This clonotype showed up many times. CDR3 coding DNA: TGTGCCACCTCGCGCGAGGGGGAAACCTACGAGCAGTACTTC. Encoded protein: CATSREGETYEQYF. The rearrangement links TRBV12-3 or TRBV12-4 to TRBJ2-7, with a possible D match to TRBD1 (6 bases). The CDR3 is 14 residues long. V gave up 10 bases and J gave up 2 bases, with 18 bases separating them.

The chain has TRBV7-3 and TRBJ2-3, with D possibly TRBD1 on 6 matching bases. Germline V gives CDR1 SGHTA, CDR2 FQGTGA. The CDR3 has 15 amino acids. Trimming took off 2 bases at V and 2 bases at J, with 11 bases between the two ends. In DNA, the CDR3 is TGTGCCAGCAGCTTATACCAGGGGAACACAGATACGCAGTATTTT. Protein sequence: CASSLYQGNTDTQYF.

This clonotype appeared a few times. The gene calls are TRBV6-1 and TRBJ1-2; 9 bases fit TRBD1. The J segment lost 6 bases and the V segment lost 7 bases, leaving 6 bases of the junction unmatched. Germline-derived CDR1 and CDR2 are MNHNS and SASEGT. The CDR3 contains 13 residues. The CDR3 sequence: CASNFGQGNGYTF. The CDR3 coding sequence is TGTGCCAGCAACTTCGGACAGGGGAATGGCTACACCTTC.

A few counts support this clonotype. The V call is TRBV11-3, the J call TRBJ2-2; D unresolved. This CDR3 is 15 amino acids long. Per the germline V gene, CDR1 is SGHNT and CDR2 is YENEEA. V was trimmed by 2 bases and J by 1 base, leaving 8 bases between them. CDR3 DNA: TGTGCCAGCAGCTTATACGGCGGGAACACCGGGGAGCTGTTTTTT. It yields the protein CASSLYGGNTGELFF.

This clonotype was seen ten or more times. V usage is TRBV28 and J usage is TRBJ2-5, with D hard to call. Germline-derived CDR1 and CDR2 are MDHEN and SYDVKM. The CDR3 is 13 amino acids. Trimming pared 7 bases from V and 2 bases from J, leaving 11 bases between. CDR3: CASKYGFQETQYF. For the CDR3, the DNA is TGTGCCAGCAAGTATGGCTTTCAAGAGACCCAGTACTTC.

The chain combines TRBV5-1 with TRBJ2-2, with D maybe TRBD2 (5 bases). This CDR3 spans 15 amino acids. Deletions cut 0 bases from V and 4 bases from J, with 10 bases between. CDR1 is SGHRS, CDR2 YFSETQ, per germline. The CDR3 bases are TGCGCCAGCAGCTTGGAGGGAGTTCCCACCGGGGAGCTGTTTTTT. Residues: CASSLEGVPTGELFF.

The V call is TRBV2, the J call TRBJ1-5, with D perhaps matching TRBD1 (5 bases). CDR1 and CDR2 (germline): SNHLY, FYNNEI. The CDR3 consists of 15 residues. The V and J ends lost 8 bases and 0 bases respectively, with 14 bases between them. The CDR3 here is CASGGRGGSNQPQHF. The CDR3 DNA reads TGTGCCAGCGGAGGACGGGGCGGTAGCAATCAGCCCCAGCATTTT. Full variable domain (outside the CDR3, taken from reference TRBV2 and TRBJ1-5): EPEVTQTPSHQVTQMGQEVILRCVPISNHLYFYWYRQILGQKVEFLVSFYNNEISEKSEIFDDQFSVERPDGSNFTLKIRSTKLEDSAMYFCASGGRGGSNQPQHFGDGTRLSIL.

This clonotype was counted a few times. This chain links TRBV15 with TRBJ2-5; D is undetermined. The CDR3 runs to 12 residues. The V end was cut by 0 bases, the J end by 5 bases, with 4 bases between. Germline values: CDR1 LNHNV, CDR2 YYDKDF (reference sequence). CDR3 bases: TGTGCCACCAGCAGAGATGAGGAGACCCAGTACTTC. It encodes CATSRDEETQYF.

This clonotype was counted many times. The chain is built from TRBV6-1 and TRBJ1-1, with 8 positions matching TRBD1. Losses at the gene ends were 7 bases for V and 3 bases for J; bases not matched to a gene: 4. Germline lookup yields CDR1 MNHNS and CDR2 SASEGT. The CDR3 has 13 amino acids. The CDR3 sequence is CASTGGSDTEAFF. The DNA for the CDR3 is TGTGCCAGCACAGGGGGCTCAGACACTGAAGCTTTCTTT.

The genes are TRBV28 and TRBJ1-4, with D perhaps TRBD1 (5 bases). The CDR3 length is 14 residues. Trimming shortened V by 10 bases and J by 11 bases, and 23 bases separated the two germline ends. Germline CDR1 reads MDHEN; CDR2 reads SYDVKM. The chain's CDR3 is CAISGGTGNYKLFF. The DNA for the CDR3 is TGTGCCATCTCGGGGGGGACGGGGAATTATAAACTGTTTTTT.

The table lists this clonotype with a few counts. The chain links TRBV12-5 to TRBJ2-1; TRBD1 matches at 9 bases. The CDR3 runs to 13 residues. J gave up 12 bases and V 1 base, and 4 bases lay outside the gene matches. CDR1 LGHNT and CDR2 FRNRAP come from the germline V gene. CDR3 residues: CASGLAQGARQFF. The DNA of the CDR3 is TGTGCTAGTGGTTTGGCACAGGGGGCGAGGCAGTTCTTC.

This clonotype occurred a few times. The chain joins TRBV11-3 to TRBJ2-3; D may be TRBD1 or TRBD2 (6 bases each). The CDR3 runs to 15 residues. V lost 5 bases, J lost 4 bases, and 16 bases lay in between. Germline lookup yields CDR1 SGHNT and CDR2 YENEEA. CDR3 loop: CASSPPLRGPDTQYF. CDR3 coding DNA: TGTGCCAGCAGCCCACCCCTCCGGGGGCCAGATACGCAGTATTTT.

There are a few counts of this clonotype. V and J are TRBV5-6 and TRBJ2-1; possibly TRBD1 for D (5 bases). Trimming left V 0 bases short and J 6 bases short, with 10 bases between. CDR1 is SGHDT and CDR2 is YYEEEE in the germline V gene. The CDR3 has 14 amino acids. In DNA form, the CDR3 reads TGTGCCAGCAGCTTGGTAGAACAGGTCAATGAGCAGTTCTTC. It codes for CASSLVEQVNEQFF.

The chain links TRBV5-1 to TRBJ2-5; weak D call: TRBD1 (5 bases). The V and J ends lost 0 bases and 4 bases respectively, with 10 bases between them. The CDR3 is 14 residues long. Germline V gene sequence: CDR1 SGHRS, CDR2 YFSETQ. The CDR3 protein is CASSLAAGIETQYF. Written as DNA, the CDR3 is TGCGCCAGCAGCTTGGCCGCAGGGATAGAGACCCAGTACTTC.

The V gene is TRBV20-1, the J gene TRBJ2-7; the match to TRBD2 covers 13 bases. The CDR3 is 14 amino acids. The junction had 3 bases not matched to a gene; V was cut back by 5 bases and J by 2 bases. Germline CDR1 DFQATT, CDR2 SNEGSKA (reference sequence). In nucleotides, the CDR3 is TGCAGTGCTCCGGGACTAGCGGGAACCTACGAGCAGTACTTC. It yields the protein CSAPGLAGTYEQYF.

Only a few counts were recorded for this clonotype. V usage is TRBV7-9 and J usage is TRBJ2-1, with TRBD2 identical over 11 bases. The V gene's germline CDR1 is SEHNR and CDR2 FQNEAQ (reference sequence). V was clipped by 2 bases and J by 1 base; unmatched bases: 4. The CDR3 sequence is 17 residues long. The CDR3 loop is CASSLSSGRASYNEQFF. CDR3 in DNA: TGTGCCAGCAGCTTAAGTAGCGGGAGGGCATCCTACAATGAGCAGTTCTTC.

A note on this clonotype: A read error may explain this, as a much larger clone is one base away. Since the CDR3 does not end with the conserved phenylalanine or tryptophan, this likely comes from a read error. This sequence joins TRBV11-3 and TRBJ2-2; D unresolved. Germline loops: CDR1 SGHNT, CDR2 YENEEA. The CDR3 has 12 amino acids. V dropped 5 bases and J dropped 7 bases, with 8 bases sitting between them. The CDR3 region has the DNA TGTGCCAGCAGCCAATATATCGGGGAGCTGTTTTTG. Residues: CASSQYIGELFL.

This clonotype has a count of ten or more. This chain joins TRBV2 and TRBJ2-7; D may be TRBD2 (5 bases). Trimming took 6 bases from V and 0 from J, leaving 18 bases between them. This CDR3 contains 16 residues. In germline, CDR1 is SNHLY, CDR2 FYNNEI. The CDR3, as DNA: TGTGCCAGCAGGGAGCGGCCACTAATGTCCTCCTACGAGCAGTACTTC. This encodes CASRERPLMSSYEQYF.

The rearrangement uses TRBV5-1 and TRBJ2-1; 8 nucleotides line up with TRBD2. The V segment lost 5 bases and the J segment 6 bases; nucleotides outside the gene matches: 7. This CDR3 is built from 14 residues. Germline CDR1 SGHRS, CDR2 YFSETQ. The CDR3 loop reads CASSPGLGGNEQFF. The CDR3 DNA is TGCGCCAGCAGTCCGGGACTAGGGGGCAATGAGCAGTTCTTC.

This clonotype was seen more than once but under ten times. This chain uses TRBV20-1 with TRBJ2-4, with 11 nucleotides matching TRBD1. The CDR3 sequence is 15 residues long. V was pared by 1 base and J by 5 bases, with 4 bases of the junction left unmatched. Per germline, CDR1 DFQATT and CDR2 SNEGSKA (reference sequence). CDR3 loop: CSARARGQGENIQYF. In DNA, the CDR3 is TGCAGTGCTAGAGCACGGGGACAGGGGGAAAACATTCAGTACTTC.

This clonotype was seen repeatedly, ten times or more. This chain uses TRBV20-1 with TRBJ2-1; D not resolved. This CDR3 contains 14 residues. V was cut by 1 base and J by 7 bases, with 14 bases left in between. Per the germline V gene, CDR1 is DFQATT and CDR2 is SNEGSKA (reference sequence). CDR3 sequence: CSARVGQDRNEQFF. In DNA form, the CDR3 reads TGCAGTGCTAGAGTAGGTCAGGATAGGAATGAGCAGTTCTTC.

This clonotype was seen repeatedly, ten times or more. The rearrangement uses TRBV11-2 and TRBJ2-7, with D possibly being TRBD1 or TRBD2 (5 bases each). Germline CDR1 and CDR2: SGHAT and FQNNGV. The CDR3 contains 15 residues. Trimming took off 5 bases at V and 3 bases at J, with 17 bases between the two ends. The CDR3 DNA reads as TGTGCCAGCAGCCGTTTACGGGACGGCTTCTACGAGCAGTACTTC. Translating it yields CASSRLRDGFYEQYF.

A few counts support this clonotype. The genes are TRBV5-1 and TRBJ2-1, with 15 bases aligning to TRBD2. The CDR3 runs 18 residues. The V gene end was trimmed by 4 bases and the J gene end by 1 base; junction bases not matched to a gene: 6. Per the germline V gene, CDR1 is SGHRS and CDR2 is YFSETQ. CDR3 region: CASSRTSGRAGSYNEQFF. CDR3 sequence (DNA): TGCGCCAGCAGCCGGACTAGCGGGAGGGCCGGTTCCTACAATGAGCAGTTCTTC.